This T cell receptor beta chain was sequenced in a study of blood T cell repertoires in COVID-19. Using immunoSEQ multiplex PCR, the repertoire was profiled, and TCRdb retains in-frame clones only, with some absent. The sample contains 140,000 or so clones, around 89% of which appear only once. Patients of the Seattle cohort, enrolled during active infection, were followed longitudinally. This CDR3 comprises 17 residues. V shed 1 base and J 0 bases; nucleotides not matched to a gene: 3. Germline-derived CDR1 and CDR2 are LGHDT and YNNKEL (reference sequence). Sequencing input: peripheral blood. This clonotype was sampled from a human donor with COVID-19, enrolled during active disease. The donor label of this sample is uncertain. The chain links TRBV3-1 (or the pseudogene TRBV3-2) to TRBJ1-4; TRBD1 matches 9 bases. The CDR3 DNA reads as TGTGCCAGCAGCCAAGGGACAGGGGAAGCAACTAATGAAAAACTGTTTTTT. Its translation: CASSQGTGEATNEKLFF.